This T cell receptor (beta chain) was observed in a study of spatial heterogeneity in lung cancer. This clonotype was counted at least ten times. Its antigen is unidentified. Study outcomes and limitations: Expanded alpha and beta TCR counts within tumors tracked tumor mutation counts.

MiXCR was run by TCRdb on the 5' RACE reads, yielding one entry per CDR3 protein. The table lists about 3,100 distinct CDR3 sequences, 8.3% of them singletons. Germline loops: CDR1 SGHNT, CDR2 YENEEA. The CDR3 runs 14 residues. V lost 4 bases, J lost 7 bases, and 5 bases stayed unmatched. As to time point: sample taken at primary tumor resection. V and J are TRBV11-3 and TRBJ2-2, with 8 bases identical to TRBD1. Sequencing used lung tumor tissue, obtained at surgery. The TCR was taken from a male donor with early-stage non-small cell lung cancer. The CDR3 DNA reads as TGTGCCAGCAGCTCGGACAGGGCAGGCGGGGAGCTGTTTTTT. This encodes CASSSDRAGGELFF.